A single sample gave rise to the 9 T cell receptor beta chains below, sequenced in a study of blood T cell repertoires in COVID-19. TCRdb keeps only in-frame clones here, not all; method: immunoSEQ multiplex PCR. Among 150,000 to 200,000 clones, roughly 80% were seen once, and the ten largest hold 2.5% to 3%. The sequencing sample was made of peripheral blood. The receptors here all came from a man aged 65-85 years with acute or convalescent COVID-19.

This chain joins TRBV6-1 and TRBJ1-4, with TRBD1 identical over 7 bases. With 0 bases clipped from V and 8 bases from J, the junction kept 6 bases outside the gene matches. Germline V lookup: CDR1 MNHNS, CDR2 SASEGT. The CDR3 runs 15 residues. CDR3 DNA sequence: TGTGCCAGCAGTGAAGCGGCAGGGGGAGACGAAAAACTGTTTTTT. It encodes CASSEAAGGDEKLFF.

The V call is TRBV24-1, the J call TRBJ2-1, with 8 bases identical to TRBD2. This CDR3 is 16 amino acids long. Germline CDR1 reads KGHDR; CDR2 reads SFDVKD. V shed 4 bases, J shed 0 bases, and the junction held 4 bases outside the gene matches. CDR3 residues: CATSDPTSGSYNEQFF. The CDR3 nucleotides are TGTGCCACCAGTGACCCTACTAGCGGCTCCTACAATGAGCAGTTCTTC.

CDR3 in DNA: TGTGCCAGCAGTTATAGGGTCAGGGTGAATGTGGAGACCCAGTACTTC. Residues: CASSYRVRVNVETQYF. The rearrangement joins TRBV6-2 or TRBV6-3 to TRBJ2-5; D might be TRBD1 (5 bases). V shed 3 bases and J shed 5 bases, with 19 bases lying between them. This CDR3 comprises 16 residues. Germline V lookup: CDR1 MNHEY, CDR2 SVGEGT.

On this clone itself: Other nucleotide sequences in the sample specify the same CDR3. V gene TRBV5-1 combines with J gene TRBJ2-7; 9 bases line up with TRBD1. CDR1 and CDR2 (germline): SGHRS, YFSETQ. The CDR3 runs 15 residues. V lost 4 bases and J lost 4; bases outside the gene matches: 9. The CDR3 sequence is CASSLGQGRSYEQYF. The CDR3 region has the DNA TGCGCCAGCAGCCTGGGACAGGGTCGTAGTTACGAGCAGTACTTC.

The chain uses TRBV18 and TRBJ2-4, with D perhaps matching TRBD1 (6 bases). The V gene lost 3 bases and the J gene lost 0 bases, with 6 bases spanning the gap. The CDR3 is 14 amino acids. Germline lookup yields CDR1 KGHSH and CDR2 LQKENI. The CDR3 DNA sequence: TGTGCCAGCTCACCGGACAGAGCCAAAAACATTCAGTACTTC. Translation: CASSPDRAKNIQYF.

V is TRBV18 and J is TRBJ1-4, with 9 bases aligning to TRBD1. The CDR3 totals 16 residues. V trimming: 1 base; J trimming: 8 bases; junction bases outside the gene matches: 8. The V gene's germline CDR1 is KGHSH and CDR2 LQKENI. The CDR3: CASSPQEKTGGEKLFF. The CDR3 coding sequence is TGTGCCAGCTCACCACAGGAGAAAACAGGGGGCGAAAAACTGTTTTTT. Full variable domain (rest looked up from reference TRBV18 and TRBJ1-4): NAGVMQNPRHLVRRRGQEARLRCSPMKGHSHVYWYRQLPEEGLKFMVYLQKENIIDESGMPKERFSAEFPKEGPSILRIQQVVRGDSAAYFCASSPQEKTGGEKLFFGSGTQLSVL.

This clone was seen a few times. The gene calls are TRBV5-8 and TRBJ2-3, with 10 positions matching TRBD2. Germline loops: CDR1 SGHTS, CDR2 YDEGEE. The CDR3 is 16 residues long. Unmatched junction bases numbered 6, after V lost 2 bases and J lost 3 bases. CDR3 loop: CASSFNSGGMTDTQYF. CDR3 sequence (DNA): TGTGCCAGCAGCTTTAATAGCGGGGGGATGACAGATACGCAGTATTTT.

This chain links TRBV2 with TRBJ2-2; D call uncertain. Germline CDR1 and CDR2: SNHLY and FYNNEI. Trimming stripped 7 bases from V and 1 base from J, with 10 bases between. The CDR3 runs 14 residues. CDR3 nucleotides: TGTGCCAGCATCCTTGACTTGAACACCGGGGAGCTGTTTTTT. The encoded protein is CASILDLNTGELFF.

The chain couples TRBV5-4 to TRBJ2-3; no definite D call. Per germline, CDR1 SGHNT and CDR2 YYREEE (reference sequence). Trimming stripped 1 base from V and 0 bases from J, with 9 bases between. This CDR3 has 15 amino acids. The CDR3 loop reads CASSLFRGSTDTQYF. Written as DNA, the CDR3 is TGTGCCAGCAGCTTGTTTCGAGGTAGCACAGATACGCAGTATTTT.